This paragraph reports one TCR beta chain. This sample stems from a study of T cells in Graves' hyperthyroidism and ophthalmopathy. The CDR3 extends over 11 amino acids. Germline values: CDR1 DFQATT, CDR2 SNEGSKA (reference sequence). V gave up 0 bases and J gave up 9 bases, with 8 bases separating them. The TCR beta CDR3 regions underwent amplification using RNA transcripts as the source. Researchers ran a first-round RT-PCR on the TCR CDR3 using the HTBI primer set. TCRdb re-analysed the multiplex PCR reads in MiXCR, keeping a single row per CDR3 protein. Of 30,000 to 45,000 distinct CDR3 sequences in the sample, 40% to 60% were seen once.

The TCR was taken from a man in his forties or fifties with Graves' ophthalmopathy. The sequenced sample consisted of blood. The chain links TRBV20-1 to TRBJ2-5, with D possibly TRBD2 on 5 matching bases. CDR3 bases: TGCAGTGCTAGAGAACCGGGATCCCAGTACTTC. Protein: CSAREPGSQYF.